This entry lists 20 T cell receptor beta chains sequenced from one sample in a study of beta chain features in type 1 diabetes. Findings and caveats of the study: Shorter TCRB CDR3s, moderately but significantly so, were found in Type 1 diabetes patients in all four CD4+ subsets.

Expressed TCRB transcripts were sequenced, since all the RNA that had been isolated was reverse transcribed. Libraries were prepared by immunoSEQ multiplex PCR; TCRdb keeps only in-frame clonotypes and omits some of them. The repertoire holds roughly 150,000 clones, with 6.5% to 8.5% as singletons. These receptors have no known antigen. Sequenced input: central memory CD4+ T cells from blood. All receptors come from a man aged 18 to 29 with type 1 diabetes.

The chain carries TRBV28 and TRBJ1-1, with 9 bases aligning to TRBD1. The V gene's germline CDR1 is MDHEN and CDR2 SYDVKM. After removal of 6 bases from V and 1 base from J, the junction contained 6 bases not matched to a gene. The CDR3 has 15 residues. As DNA, the CDR3 is TGTGCCAGCAGCATTACGGACAGGGGGAACACTGAAGCTTTCTTT. This gives the protein CASSITDRGNTEAFF.

V gene TRBV11-3 combines with J gene TRBJ2-7, with 13 bases fitting TRBD2. Germline V gives CDR1 SGHNT, CDR2 YENEEA. The junction had 10 bases not matched to a gene; V was cut back by 5 bases and J by 6 bases. The CDR3 is 16 amino acids. CDR3 sequence: CASSQAGTSGMSEQYF. In nucleotides, the CDR3 is TGTGCCAGCAGCCAAGCCGGGACTAGCGGGATGAGCGAGCAGTACTTC.

This clone was counted only a few times. The chain combines TRBV6-6 with TRBJ2-2; 8 nucleotides line up with TRBD2. Trimming removed 10 bases from V and 6 bases from J; junction bases left unmatched: 10. CDR3 length: 14 residues. Germline CDR1 and CDR2: MNHNY and SVGAGI (reference sequence). The DNA for the CDR3 is TGTGCCACCCAGCGGGGGTTGGACTCCGGGGAGCTGTTTTTT. Protein: CATQRGLDSGELFF.

This clone appeared a few times. This chain joins TRBV7-2 and TRBJ2-5; 8 bases line up with TRBD2. The CDR3 is 15 amino acids. Germline V gene lookup returns CDR1 SGHTA and CDR2 FQGNSA. The V gene end was trimmed by 6 bases and the J gene end by 2 bases; junction bases not matched to a gene: 8. In DNA, the CDR3 is TGTGCCAGCAGGGGCGCGCGGGGGGATCAAGAGACCCAGTACTTC. This sequence encodes CASRGARGDQETQYF.

This clone was seen more than once but under ten times. Other DNA sequences within the sample encode an identical CDR3. The chain is built from TRBV18 and TRBJ1-1; D not resolved. Germline loops: CDR1 KGHSH, CDR2 LQKENI. The CDR3 consists of 13 residues. V was shortened by 2 bases and J by 8 bases, with 12 bases between the two germline ends. Written as DNA, the CDR3 is TGTGCCAGCTCACCAGAGCGGGGAGGGGAAGCTTTCTTT. Translating it yields CASSPERGGEAFF.

This clone was counted between two and nine times. The V call is TRBV5-4, the J call TRBJ2-3, with TRBD2 matching 12 bases. Germline-derived CDR1 and CDR2 are SGHNT and YYREEE (reference sequence). The V and J ends lost 3 bases and 1 base, in that order; junction bases with no gene match: 12. The CDR3 covers 19 residues. The DNA of the CDR3 is TGTGCCAGCAGCTATCCGACTAGCGGGAGTGCCTTGGGCACAGATACGCAGTATTTT. Translating gives CASSYPTSGSALGTDTQYF.

The chain recombines TRBV19 with TRBJ2-1; 14 bases line up with TRBD2. Germline V gives CDR1 LNHDA, CDR2 SQIVND (reference sequence). V lost 4 bases to trimming and J lost 12 bases; unmatched junction nucleotides: 11. The CDR3 is made up of 16 amino acids. The DNA of the CDR3 is TGTGCCAGTAGTACCGACCGAGGACTAGCGGGGGGACGGCAGTTCTTC. Its protein is CASSTDRGLAGGRQFF.

V is TRBV30 and J is TRBJ2-1; 9 bases fit TRBD2. This CDR3 has 15 amino acids. In germline, CDR1 is GTSNPN, CDR2 SVGIG (reference sequence). Trimming at V came to 3 bases and at J to 0 bases, leaving 3 bases not matched to a gene. The chain's CDR3 is CAWSVAGDSYNEQFF. DNA for the CDR3: TGTGCCTGGAGCGTAGCGGGAGACTCCTACAATGAGCAGTTCTTC.

This clone was seen repeatedly, ten times or more. The chain uses TRBV4-1 and TRBJ1-2, with a possible D match to TRBD1 (6 bases). The ends were cut back, 3 bases at V and 0 bases at J, with 11 bases in the middle. CDR3 length: 15 residues. Per the germline V gene, CDR1 is MGHRA and CDR2 is YSYEKL. CDR3 sequence reads: CASSHRQEPNYGYTF. The CDR3 bases are TGCGCCAGCAGCCACCGACAGGAGCCTAACTATGGCTACACCTTC.

This clone was recorded a few times. The J gene is TRBJ2-7, the V gene TRBV7-9, with D possibly matching TRBD2 (5 bases). Trimming shortened V by 7 bases and J by 2 bases, and 15 bases separated the two germline ends. Germline lookup yields CDR1 SEHNR and CDR2 FQNEAQ (reference sequence). The CDR3 consists of 14 residues. The CDR3 sequence is CASIPRGVTYEQYF. The CDR3 region has the DNA TGTGCCAGCATCCCCCGGGGTGTCACCTACGAGCAGTACTTC.

This clone was observed a handful of times. The CDR3 nucleotides are TGCGCCAGCAGCTTGGGGGGGCGCAGGACTGAAGCTTTCTTT. Its translation is CASSLGGRRTEAFF. The genes are TRBV5-1 and TRBJ1-1; a weak D match, TRBD1 (6 bases). The CDR3 is 14 amino acids. Trimming took 0 bases from V and 5 from J, leaving 11 bases between them. Germline CDR1 reads SGHRS; CDR2 reads YFSETQ.

This chain uses TRBV7-7 with TRBJ2-5; 8 nucleotides align to TRBD2. V gave up 5 bases and J gave up 5 bases; unmatched junction bases: 10. Germline CDR1 and CDR2: SSHAT and FNYEAQ (reference sequence). The CDR3 consists of 15 residues. The DNA for the CDR3 is TGTGCCAGCAGCCAGGGGACGGGGGGGCAGGAGACCCAGTACTTC. This codes for CASSQGTGGQETQYF.

This clone was seen a few times. This specimen includes other DNA sequences encoding the same CDR3. This rearrangement joins TRBV28 to TRBJ2-2; no clear D. V shed 5 bases and J shed 5 bases, with 9 bases lying between them. This CDR3 has 13 residues. Germline V lookup: CDR1 MDHEN, CDR2 SYDVKM. CDR3 protein: CASSLSSTGELFF. CDR3 in DNA: TGTGCCAGCAGTCTTTCTAGTACCGGGGAGCTGTTTTTT.

The chain joins TRBV6-6 to TRBJ1-1; 7 bases align to TRBD1. The CDR3 is 14 residues long. CDR1 and CDR2 from the germline V gene are MNHNY and SVGAGI (reference sequence). The junction had 6 bases not matched to a gene; V was cut back by 5 bases and J by 3 bases. CDR3 DNA: TGTGCCAGCAGTCGATGGACAGGCGACACTGAAGCTTTCTTT. It is translated as CASSRWTGDTEAFF.

This clone was picked up a small number of times. The chain has TRBV7-2 and TRBJ2-3, with 11 bases matching TRBD2. V trimming: 5 bases; J trimming: 4 bases; junction bases outside the gene matches: 5. Germline values: CDR1 SGHTA, CDR2 FQGNSA. There are 15 residues in the CDR3. The CDR3 region is CASSQGGLAADTQYF. In DNA form, the CDR3 reads TGTGCCAGCAGCCAAGGGGGACTAGCGGCAGATACGCAGTATTTT.

There are a few counts of this clone. V gene TRBV2 combines with J gene TRBJ2-1; 10 bases fit TRBD2. The CDR3 runs 13 residues. The V gene's germline CDR1 is SNHLY and CDR2 FYNNEI. The V gene end was trimmed by 5 bases and the J gene end by 12 bases; junction bases not matched to a gene: 7. CDR3 DNA sequence: TGTGCCAGCAGTCCCGGGACTAGCGATCGGCAGTTCTTC. It encodes CASSPGTSDRQFF. The full variable domain, with the rest looked up from reference TRBV2 and TRBJ2-1, is EPEVTQTPSHQVTQMGQEVILRCVPISNHLYFYWYRQILGQKVEFLVSFYNNEISEKSEIFDDQFSVERPDGSNFTLKIRSTKLEDSAMYFCASSPGTSDRQFFGPGTRLTVL.

The chain employs TRBV7-4 and TRBJ2-1, with TRBD1 as a possible D gene (6 bases). The CDR3 has 15 residues. V lost 6 bases to trimming and J lost 5 bases, with 17 bases between them. The germline gives CDR1 SGHVT, CDR2 SQSDAQ. The DNA for the CDR3 is TGTGCCAGCAGTTGGGACACAGGGTTAAACAATGAGCAGTTCTTC. This sequence encodes CASSWDTGLNNEQFF.

This clone has more than one count but fewer than ten. The genes are TRBV6-5 and TRBJ2-3; tentatively, D is TRBD1 (6 bases). The CDR3 has 16 amino acids. V was cut by 3 bases and J by 2 bases, with 15 bases left in between. Germline CDR1 is MNHEY and CDR2 is SVGAGI. CDR3 bases: TGTGCCAGCAGTTATTTGGGGGCAGGGTACACAGATACGCAGTATTTT. It is translated as CASSYLGAGYTDTQYF.

In this sample, this clone turned up many times. One junction end disagrees with the germline gene, perhaps due to a read error. V is TRBV29-1 and J is TRBJ2-3; D gene ambiguous. Germline-derived CDR1 and CDR2 are SQVTM and ANQGSEA. The CDR3 has 11 residues. For the CDR3, the DNA is TGCAGCGTTTCCACCAATCCGTTGACTGGTTTT. As protein: CSVSTNPLTGF.

V usage is TRBV29-1 and J usage is TRBJ2-1, with 8 positions matching TRBD2. CDR1 and CDR2 from the germline V gene are SQVTM and ANQGSEA. Trimming took 3 bases from V and 0 from J; bases not matched to a gene: 7. The CDR3 is 16 residues long. As DNA, the CDR3 is TGCAGCGTTGAGAGCCTAGCGGGTAGCTCCTACAATGAGCAGTTCTTC. Translation gives CSVESLAGSSYNEQFF.